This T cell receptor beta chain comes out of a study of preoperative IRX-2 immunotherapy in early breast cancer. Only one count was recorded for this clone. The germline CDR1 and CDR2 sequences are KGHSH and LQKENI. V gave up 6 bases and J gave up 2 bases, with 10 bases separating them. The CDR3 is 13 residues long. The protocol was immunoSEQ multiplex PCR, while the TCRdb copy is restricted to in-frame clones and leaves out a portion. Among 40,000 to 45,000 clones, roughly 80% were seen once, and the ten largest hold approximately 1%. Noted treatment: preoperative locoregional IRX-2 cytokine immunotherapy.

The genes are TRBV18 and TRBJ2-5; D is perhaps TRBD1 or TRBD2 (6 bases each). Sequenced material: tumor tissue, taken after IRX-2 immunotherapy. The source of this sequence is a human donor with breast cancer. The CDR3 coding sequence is TGTGCCAGCTCGTCGGGGGCGCAAGAGACCCAGTACTTC. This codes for CASSSGAQETQYF.